This T cell receptor (beta chain) was retrieved from a study of identical twins. A universal primer site was created by template switching, with the cDNA bearing unique molecular identifiers. TCRdb itself ran the 5' RACE reads through MiXCR, one entry per CDR3 protein. Of just over 450,000 distinct CDR3 sequences listed, 12% to 15% are singletons. This clonotype came up a few times. Per the germline V gene, CDR1 is MDHEN and CDR2 is SYDVKM. V gave up 10 bases and J gave up 2 bases, with 15 bases separating them. This CDR3 region has 13 residues. Donors uniformly comprised healthy Caucasians. These records were also assigned to another study, of yellow fever vaccine responses in identical twins.

This TCR came from a woman under 30 in good health. V gene TRBV28 combines with J gene TRBJ2-7; maybe TRBD1 (6 bases). The material sequenced was CD4+ T cells sorted from blood. The CDR3 region has the DNA TGTGCCATCCAGCCGACAGGCACCTACGAGCAGTACTTC. Translation: CAIQPTGTYEQYF.